This T cell receptor (beta chain) was found in a study of T cell responses to AZD1222 COVID-19 vaccine. Findings of the study overall: Donors were largely white British and mainly female; clonal diversity was possibly underestimated. Spike as a whole was targeted by vaccine-associated CD4 TCRs, dominant at 160-218 and 743-854. A reported finding is that nearly half of spike-specific TCRs target unmutated variant regions.

The CDR3 has 16 amino acids. The V end was cut by 1 base, the J end by 6 bases, with 19 bases between. CDR1 is SGHDT, CDR2 YYEEEE, per germline. Note on this clone: No antigen is known for it.

Repertoires were generated with immunoSEQ multiplex PCR, while TCRdb's copy carries only in-frame clones and drops some. Here the sample spans tens of thousands of clones, approximately 90% being singletons. The starting material was peripheral blood, obtained on day 0 of AZD1222 vaccination. The rearrangement uses TRBV5-6 and TRBJ1-2; D unclear. The clonotype comes from an adult in good health. CDR3 nucleotides: TGTGCCAGCAGCTTGCCCCCTGCCGTCGCGGACGATGGCTACACCTTC. Its translation: CASSLPPAVADDGYTF. Drawing the rest from reference TRBV5-6 and TRBJ1-2, the complete variable domain is DAGVTQSPTHLIKTRGQQVTLRCSPKSGHDTVSWYQQALGQGPQFIFQYYEEEERQRGNFPDRFSGHQFPNYSSELNVNALLLGDSALYLCASSLPPAVADDGYTFGSGTRLTVV.